This TCR beta chain was sequenced for a study of cytomegalovirus exposure and HLA in healthy donors. The PCR contained 60 Vbeta and 13 Jbeta primers. The protocol was immunoSEQ multiplex PCR, while the TCRdb copy is restricted to in-frame clones and leaves out a portion. The sample records around 140,000 clones, about 70% being singletons. Germline V CDR1 and CDR2: MNHNY, SVGAGI (reference sequence). V lost 7 bases and J 1 base, leaving 8 bases between the germline ends. This CDR3 spans 14 amino acids. Sample: PBMCs. This clonotype was sampled from a woman between 40 and 50 years old in good health and CMV-seronegative. This rearrangement joins TRBV6-6 to TRBJ1-6, with a tentative D call TRBD1 (5 bases). The CDR3 coding sequence is TGTGCCAGCAATACAGGTTCCTATAATTCACCCCTCCACTTT. It translates to CASNTGSYNSPLHF.